This is a list of T cell receptor beta chains from one sample in a study of early T cells in non-severe SARS-CoV-2 infection. TCRdb itself ran the 5' RACE reads through MiXCR, one entry per CDR3 protein. The table records about 72,000 distinct CDR3 sequences, about 9.4% of them present only once. Sequencing used whole blood, obtained at baseline. Every receptor here comes from an adult who was a healthcare worker with PCR-confirmed SARS-CoV-2 infection or an uninfected control (not recorded which). The conserved cysteine and the conserved F or W are not part of the CDR3 here.

TRBJ2-3	TRBV9	ASSVDGSTDTQY
TRBJ1-2	TRBV4-1	ASSPTDRVTSYGYT
TRBJ2-7	TRBV7-2	ASSLAPGGQY
TRBJ1-1	TRBV25-1	ASSLTGADTEAF
TRBJ1-5	TRBV20-1	SANPAGGNQPQH
TRBJ1-2	TRBV5-4	ASSEGQYINYGYT
TRBJ2-5	TRBV4-1	ASSLTGTGETQY
TRBJ2-7	TRBV3-1	ASSQKLEHGYEQY
TRBJ1-2	TRBV2	ASTYSTGGRGYT
TRBJ2-5	TRBV6-5	ASSSSGAGTQTQY
TRBJ1-5	TRBV6-2/TRBV6-3	ASSPSNRGLGQPQH
TRBJ2-5	TRBV5-1	ASSLGSGQGAYQETQY
TRBJ1-2	TRBV6-5	ASSYGQGGYGYT
TRBJ2-4	TRBV7-3	ASSGGTENIQY
TRBJ2-7	TRBV23-1	ASSPAGQAPSDEQY
TRBJ1-2	TRBV2	ASSELMTGVGYT
TRBJ1-4	TRBV7-9	ASSPAGQEKLF
TRBJ1-1	TRBV18	ASSPQDRGGTEAF
TRBJ2-7	TRBV7-2	ASGQGAYEQY
TRBJ1-1	TRBV6-5	ASSYWGESEAF
TRBJ2-3	TRBV6-5	ASSSPADTQY
TRBJ2-2	TRBV9	ASSVRLVQGELF
TRBJ2-7	TRBV5-1	ASSSGFRYEQY
TRBJ2-3	TRBV11-3	ASSFGQGWADTQY
TRBJ1-4	TRBV12-5	ASGSWGAVATNEKLF
TRBJ1-4	TRBV5-1	ASSLKQGDEKLF
TRBJ2-3	TRBV6-5	ASSRGTPADTQY
TRBJ2-7	TRBV6-2/TRBV6-3	ASSYGTTAGEGYEQY
TRBJ1-1	TRBV27	ASSLSGEARTEAF
TRBJ1-1	TRBV7-9	ASSYAQFDTEAF
TRBJ2-4	TRBV10-3	AISDGQGGIGNIQY
TRBJ2-1	TRBV20-1	SARDVASGGNEQF
TRBJ2-5	TRBV20-1	SAPQAQGSETQY
TRBJ1-3	TRBV25-1	GSQDSRSGNTIY
TRBJ2-7	TRBV27	ASSFSAMTGSEEQY
TRBJ1-4	TRBV20-1	SAGTGLRTNEKLF
TRBJ2-1	TRBV6-5	ASSHPQDEQF
TRBJ1-1	TRBV6-1	ASSEDLGSNKAF
TRBJ1-2	TRBV7-9	ASSLGPANYGYT
TRBJ2-3	TRBV12-3/TRBV12-4	ASSLDRASTDTQY
TRBJ2-5	TRBV11-2	ASSPGTGGRETQY
TRBJ2-3	TRBV20-1	SAGIGGAADTQY